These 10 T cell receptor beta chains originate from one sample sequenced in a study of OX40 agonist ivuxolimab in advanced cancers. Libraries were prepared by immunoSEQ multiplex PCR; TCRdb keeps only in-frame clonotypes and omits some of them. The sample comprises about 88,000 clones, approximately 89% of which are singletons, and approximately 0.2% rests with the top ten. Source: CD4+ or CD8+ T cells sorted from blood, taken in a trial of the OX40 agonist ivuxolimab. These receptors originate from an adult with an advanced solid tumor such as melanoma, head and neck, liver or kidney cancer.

CDR3 residues: CANAGLPNTGELFF. The CDR3 DNA is TGTGCTAACGCGGGACTGCCGAACACCGGGGAGCTGTTTTTT. The rearrangement uses TRBV7-7 and TRBJ2-2; D is possibly TRBD2 (6 bases). The CDR3 loop spans 14 amino acids. Germline CDR1 reads SSHAT; CDR2 reads FNYEAQ (reference sequence).

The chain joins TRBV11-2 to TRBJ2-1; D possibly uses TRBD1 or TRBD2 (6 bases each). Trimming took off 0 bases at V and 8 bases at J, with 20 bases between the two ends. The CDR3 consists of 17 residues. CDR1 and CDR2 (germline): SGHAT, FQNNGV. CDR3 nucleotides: TGTGCCAGCAGCTTAGACCCCACCTGGGGGGCGCCCGATGAGCAGTTCTTC. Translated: CASSLDPTWGAPDEQFF.

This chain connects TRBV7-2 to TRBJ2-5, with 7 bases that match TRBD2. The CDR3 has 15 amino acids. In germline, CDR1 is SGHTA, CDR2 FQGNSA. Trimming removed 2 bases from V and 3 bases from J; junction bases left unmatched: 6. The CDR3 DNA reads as TGTGCCAGCAGCTTACAATATCTAGCGGAAGAGACCCAGTACTTC. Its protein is CASSLQYLAEETQYF.

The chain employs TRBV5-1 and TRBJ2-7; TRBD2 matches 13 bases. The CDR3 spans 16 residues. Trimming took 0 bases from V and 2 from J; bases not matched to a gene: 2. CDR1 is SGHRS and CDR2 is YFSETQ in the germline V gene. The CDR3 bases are TGCGCCAGCAGCTTGGGGGGGACTAGCGGGACCTACGAGCAGTACTTC. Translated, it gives CASSLGGTSGTYEQYF. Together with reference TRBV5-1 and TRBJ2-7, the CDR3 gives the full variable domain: KAGVTQTPRYLIKTRGQQVTLSCSPISGHRSVSWYQQTPGQGLQFLFEYFSETQRNKGNFPGRFSGRQFSNSRSEMNVSTLELGDSALYLCASSLGGTSGTYEQYFGPGTRLTVT.

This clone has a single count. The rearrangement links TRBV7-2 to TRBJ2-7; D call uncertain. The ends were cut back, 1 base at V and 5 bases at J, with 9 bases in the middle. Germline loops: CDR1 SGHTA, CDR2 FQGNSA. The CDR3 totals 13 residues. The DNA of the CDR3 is TGTGCCAGCAGCTTAGACCGGGCGGACGAGCAGTACTTC. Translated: CASSLDRADEQYF.

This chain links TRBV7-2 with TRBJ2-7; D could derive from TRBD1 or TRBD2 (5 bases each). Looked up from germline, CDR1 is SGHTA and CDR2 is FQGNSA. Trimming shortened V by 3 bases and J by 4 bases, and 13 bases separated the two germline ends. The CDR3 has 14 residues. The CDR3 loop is CASSFSGGGYEQYV. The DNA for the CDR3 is TGTGCCAGCAGCTTTTCTGGGGGTGGGTACGAGCAGTACGTC.

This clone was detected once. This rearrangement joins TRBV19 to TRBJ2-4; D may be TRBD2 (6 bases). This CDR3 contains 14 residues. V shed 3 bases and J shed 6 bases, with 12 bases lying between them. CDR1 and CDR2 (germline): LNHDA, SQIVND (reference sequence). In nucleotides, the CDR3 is TGTGCCAGTAGTATTGTGGGGGGAGCAAACATTCAGTACTTC. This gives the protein CASSIVGGANIQYF.

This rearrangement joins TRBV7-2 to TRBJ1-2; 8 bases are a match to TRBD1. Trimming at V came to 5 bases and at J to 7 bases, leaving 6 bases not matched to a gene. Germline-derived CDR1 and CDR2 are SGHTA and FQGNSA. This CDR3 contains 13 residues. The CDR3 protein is CASSVQGARGYTF. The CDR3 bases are TGTGCCAGCAGCGTTCAGGGGGCGCGTGGCTACACCTTC.

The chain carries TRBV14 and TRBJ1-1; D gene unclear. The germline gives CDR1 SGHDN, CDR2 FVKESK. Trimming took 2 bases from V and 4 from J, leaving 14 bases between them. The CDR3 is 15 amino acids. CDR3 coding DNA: TGTGCCAGCAGCCAACGACTCATGCGAGCCACTGAAGCTTTCTTT. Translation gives CASSQRLMRATEAFF.

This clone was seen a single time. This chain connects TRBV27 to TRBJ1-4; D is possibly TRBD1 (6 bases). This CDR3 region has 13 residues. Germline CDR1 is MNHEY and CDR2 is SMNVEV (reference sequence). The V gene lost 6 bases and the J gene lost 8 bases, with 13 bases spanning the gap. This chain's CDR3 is CASSRGVREKLFF. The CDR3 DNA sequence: TGTGCCAGCAGCAGGGGCGTAAGGGAAAAACTGTTTTTT.